Below, one TCR beta chain is given with its context. No antigen is known for it. Germline V gives CDR1 SGDLS, CDR2 YYNGEE. CDR3 size: 15 residues. With 0 bases removed from V and 6 bases from J, the gap between germline ends came to 13 bases. The data were produced by immunoSEQ multiplex PCR, yet TCRdb's version contains in-frame clones alone and is incomplete. The data contain some 5,000 clones, about 85% of them singletons. This sample stems from a study of graft-versus-host responses after intestinal transplantation. Study-wide context: Transplants were multivisceral, liver-intestinal, or isolated intestinal. Anti-thymocyte globulin was used for induction in all recipients, who then took tacrolimus and steroids for about 3 years.

Study results and caveats: The study found high graft-versus-host to host-versus-graft clonal ratios in allografts of patients with graft-donor T cell macrochimerism. Detected in recipient marrow were GvH clones, some of which were first observed in ileum or blood.

Investigators treated the graft tissue so that it released intraepithelial and lamina propria lymphocytes. The rearrangement joins TRBV9 to TRBJ2-1; D may correspond to TRBD1 or TRBD2 (7 bases each). The sample was ileum tissue, taken 156 days after intestinal transplant. The clonotype originates from a human patient who received an intestinal transplant, so some T cells may come from the graft donor. The CDR3 loop reads CASSVDGRGGNEQFF. CDR3 in DNA: TGTGCCAGCAGCGTAGATGGCAGGGGGGGCAATGAGCAGTTCTTC. The full variable domain, its missing parts supplied by reference TRBV9 and TRBJ2-1, is DSGVTQTPKHLITATGQRVTLRCSPRSGDLSVYWYQQSLDQGLQFLIQYYNGEERAKGNILERFSAQQFPDLHSELNLSSLELGDSALYFCASSVDGRGGNEQFFGPGTRLTVL.